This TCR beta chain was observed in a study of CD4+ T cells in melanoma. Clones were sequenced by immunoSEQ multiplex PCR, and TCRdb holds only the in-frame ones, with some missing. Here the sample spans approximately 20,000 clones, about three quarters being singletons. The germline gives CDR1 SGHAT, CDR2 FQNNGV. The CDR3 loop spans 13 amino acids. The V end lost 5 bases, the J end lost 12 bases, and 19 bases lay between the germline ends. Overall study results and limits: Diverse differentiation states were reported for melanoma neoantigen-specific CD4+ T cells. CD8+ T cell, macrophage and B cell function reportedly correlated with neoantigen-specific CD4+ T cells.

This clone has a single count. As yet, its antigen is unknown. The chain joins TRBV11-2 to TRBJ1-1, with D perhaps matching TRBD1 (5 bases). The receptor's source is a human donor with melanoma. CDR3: CASSPGAAPGTFF. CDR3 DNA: TGTGCCAGCAGCCCTGGGGCAGCTCCTGGGACTTTCTTT.